The sequence of this T cell receptor beta chain was determined in a study of CDR3 diversity in severe acne (dated by TCRdb to about 2019). The library was generated by PCR. Sequenced on an Illumina HiSeq 2000. TCRdb passed the public sequencing reads through fastp at Q25 and MiXCR, retaining productive beta sequences. A single entry per CDR3 protein holds the most common genes and DNA from its merged rows. The sample table records approximately 90,000 distinct CDR3 sequences; 45% to 50% of these occur just once. The ten largest account for 9.5% to 13% of the sample. Trimming leaves V shorter by 5 bases and J shorter by 0 bases, with the junction holding 7 bases beyond the gene matches. The germline V gene provides CDR1 MNHEY and CDR2 SVGAGI. The CDR3 runs 15 amino acids, cysteine and phenylalanine included. Kept here is only the CDR3 DNA, which spans 45 bases and is read in frame from base 1. Note on this clonotype: The antigen this receptor binds is unknown. No quality values exist for individual bases; no much larger clone is one base distant.

This clonotype was obtained from a male donor in good health, serving as a control. Sequencing was done on a sample of blood. Recombination joined TRBV6-5 with TRBJ2-7; 7 nucleotides in the junction match TRBD1. The CDR3 in this case is CASSQSGTVSYEQYF. The DNA reads as follows: TGTGCCAGCAGTCAATCCGGGACAGTCTCCTACGAGCAGTACTTC.